This TCR beta chain stems from a study of T cell repertoires in cytomegalovirus infection. This clonotype was detected a few times. Its specificity is unknown. TCRdb called the reads again in MiXCR, with one record for every CDR3 protein. The top ten clones hold roughly 14% of a sample with about 330,000 distinct CDR3 sequences, 34% of them seen once. Study conclusions and caveats: HLA-C-restricted CMV-specific TCR beta clonotypes prevailed in the ex vivo response.

This material consisted of cultured PBMCs, taken from culture after CMV antigen stimulation. The TCR sequence derives from a human donor in good health (CMV status not recorded). Some clones in this sample may be carry-over from other donors' samples.

The CDR3 spells CASSLARGYEQYV. Written as DNA, the CDR3 is TGTGCCAGCAGCTTAGCGCGGGGGTACGAGCAGTACGTC. The rearrangement links TRBV7-6 to TRBJ2-7, with 7 nucleotides matching TRBD2. Trimming at V came to 0 bases and at J to 4 bases, leaving 0 bases not matched to a gene. Germline V gene lookup returns CDR1 SGHVS and CDR2 FNYEAQ. This CDR3 has 13 amino acids.